This TCR beta chain came from a study of blood T cell repertoires in COVID-19. Germline V gene sequence: CDR1 SGHNT, CDR2 YYREEE (reference sequence). The CDR3 contains 15 residues. Losses at the gene ends were 2 bases for V and 4 bases for J; bases not matched to a gene: 6. Profiling relied on immunoSEQ multiplex PCR, and the TCRdb table lists in-frame clones only, not all of them. Altogether more than 200,000 clones are present, around 87% being singletons, with the ten largest covering around 7%. The chain employs TRBV5-4 and TRBJ1-2; 9 bases line up with TRBD1. The source is a man aged 30-40 years in a cohort exposed to, infected with or recovered from COVID-19 (not recorded which). Sequenced input: PBMCs or T cells enriched from blood (not recorded which). CDR3 DNA sequence: TGTGCCAGCAGCTTCGCCGGGACAGGGATCTATGGCTACACCTTC. Translation gives CASSFAGTGIYGYTF. Together with reference TRBV5-4 and TRBJ1-2, the CDR3 gives the full variable domain: ETGVTQSPTHLIKTRGQQVTLRCSSQSGHNTVSWYQQALGQGPQFIFQYYREEENGRGNFPPRFSGLQFPNYSSELNVNALELDDSALYLCASSFAGTGIYGYTFGSGTRLTVV.